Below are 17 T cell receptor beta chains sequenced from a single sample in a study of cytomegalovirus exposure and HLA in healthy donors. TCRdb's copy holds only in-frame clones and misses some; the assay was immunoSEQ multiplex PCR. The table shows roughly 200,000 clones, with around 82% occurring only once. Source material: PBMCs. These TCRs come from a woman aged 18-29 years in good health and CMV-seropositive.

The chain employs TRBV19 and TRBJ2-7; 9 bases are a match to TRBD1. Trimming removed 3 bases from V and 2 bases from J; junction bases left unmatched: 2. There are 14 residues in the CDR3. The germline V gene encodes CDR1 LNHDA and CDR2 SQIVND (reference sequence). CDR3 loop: CASSMGQGPYEQYF. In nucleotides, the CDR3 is TGTGCCAGTAGTATGGGACAGGGCCCCTACGAGCAGTACTTC.

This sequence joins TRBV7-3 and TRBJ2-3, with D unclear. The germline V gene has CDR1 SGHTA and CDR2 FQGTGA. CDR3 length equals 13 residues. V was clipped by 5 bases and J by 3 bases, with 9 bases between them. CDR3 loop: CASSPSPTDTQYF. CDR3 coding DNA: TGTGCCAGCAGCCCTTCTCCTACAGATACGCAGTATTTT.

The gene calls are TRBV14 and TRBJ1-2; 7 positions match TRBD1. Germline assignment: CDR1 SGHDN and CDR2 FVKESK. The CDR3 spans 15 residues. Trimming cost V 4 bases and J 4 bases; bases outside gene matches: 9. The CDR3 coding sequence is TGTGCCAGCAGCCCCCAGGGGGGCGCGAGCTATGGCTACACCTTC. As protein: CASSPQGGASYGYTF.

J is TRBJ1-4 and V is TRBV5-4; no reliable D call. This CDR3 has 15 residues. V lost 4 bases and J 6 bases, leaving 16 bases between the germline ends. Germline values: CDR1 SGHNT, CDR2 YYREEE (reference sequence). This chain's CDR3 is CASSPRAGADEKLFF. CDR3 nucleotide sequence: TGTGCCAGCAGCCCTAGAGCGGGCGCGGATGAAAAACTGTTTTTT.

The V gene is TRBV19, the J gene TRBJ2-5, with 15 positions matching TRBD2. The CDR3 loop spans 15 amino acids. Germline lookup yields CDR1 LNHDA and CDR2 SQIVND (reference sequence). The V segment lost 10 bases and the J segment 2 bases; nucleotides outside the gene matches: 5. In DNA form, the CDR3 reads TGTGCCACTAAGGGACTAGCGGGGGGACAAGAGACCCAGTACTTC. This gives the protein CATKGLAGGQETQYF.

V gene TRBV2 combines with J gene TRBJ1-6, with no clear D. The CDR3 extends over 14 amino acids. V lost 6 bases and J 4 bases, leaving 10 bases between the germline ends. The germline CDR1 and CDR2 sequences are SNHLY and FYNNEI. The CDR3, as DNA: TGTGCCAGCAGAAGACGGGTGTATAATTCACCCCTCCACTTT. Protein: CASRRRVYNSPLHF.

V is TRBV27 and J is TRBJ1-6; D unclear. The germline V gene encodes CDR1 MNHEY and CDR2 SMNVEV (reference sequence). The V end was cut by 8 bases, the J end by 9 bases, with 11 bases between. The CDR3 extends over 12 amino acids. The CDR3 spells CASADQISPLHF. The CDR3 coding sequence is TGTGCCAGCGCAGATCAGATTTCACCCCTCCACTTT.

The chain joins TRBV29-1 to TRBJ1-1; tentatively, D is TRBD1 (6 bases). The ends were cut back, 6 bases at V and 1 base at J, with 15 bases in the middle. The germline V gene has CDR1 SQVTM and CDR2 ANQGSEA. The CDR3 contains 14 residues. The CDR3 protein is CSVPFGTTNTEAFF. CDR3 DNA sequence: TGCAGCGTCCCCTTCGGGACAACGAACACTGAAGCTTTCTTT.

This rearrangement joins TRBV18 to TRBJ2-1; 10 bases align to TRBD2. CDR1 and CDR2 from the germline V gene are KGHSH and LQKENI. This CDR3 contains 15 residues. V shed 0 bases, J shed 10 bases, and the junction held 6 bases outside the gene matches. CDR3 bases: TGTGCCAGCTCACCACCGACAGCGGGGGGGCGAGAGCAGTTCTTC. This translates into CASSPPTAGGREQFF.

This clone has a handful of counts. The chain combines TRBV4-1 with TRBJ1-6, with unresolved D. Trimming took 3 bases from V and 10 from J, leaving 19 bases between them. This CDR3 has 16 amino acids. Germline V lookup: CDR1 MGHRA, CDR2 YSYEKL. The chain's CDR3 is CASSQTWGGAGSPLHF. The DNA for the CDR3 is TGCGCCAGCAGCCAGACTTGGGGAGGCGCGGGGTCACCCCTCCACTTT.

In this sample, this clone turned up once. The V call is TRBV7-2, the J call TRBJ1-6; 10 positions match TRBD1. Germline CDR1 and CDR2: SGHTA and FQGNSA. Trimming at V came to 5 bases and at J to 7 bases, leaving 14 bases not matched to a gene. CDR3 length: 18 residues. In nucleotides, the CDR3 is TGTGCCAGCAGCCGGACGGGACAGGGGAGCTTAGGAAATTCACCCCTCCACTTT. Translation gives CASSRTGQGSLGNSPLHF.

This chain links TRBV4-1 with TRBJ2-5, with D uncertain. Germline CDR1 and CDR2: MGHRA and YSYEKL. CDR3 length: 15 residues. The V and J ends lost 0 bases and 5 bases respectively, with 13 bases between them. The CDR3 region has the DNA TGCGCCAGCAGCCAAGATCCCCGAAGAGAGGAGACCCAGTACTTC. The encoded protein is CASSQDPRREETQYF.

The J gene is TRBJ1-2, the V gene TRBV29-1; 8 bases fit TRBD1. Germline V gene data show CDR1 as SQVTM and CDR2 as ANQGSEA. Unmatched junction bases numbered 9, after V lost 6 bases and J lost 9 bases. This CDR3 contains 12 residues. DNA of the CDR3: TGCAGCGTGGACGGGACAGGTGGACGCTACACCTTC. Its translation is CSVDGTGGRYTF.

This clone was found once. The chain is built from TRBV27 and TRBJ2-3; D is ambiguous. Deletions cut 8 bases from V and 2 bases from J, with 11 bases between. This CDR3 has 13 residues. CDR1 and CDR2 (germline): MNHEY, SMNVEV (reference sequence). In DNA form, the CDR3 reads TGTGCCAGCTCTACTCTCACCACAGATACGCAGTATTTT. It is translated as CASSTLTTDTQYF.

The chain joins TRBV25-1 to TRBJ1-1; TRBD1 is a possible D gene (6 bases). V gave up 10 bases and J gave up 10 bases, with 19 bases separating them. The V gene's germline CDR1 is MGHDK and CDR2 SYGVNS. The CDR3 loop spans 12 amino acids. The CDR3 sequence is CATGRWTDGAFF. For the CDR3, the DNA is TGTGCCACCGGGAGGTGGACAGACGGAGCTTTCTTT.

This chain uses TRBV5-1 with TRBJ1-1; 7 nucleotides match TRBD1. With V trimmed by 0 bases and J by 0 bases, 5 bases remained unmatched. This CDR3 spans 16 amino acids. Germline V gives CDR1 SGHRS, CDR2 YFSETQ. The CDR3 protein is CASSLGGGTMNTEAFF. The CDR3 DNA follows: TGCGCCAGCAGCTTGGGAGGGGGCACTATGAACACTGAAGCTTTCTTT.

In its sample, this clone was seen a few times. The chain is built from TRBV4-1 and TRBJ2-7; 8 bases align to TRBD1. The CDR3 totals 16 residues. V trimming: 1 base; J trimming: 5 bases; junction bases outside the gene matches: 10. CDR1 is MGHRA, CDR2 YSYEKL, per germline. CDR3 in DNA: TGCGCCAGCAGCCAAGCCTACAGGGGGAATGCCGACGAGCAGTACTTC. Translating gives CASSQAYRGNADEQYF.